These 9 T cell receptor beta chains were all obtained from the same sample, sequenced in a study of Graves' ophthalmopathy and Graves' hyperthyroidism. From RNA, the CDR3 regions of TCR beta chains were amplified and sequenced. First-round RT-PCR with HTBI primers preceded a second-round multiplex PCR. Via MiXCR, TCRdb re-called the multiplex PCR reads, giving one row per CDR3 protein. The sample shows a few hundred thousand distinct CDR3 sequences, roughly 15% of them seen only once. Sequencing was carried out using peripheral blood. These receptors were collected from an adult man with Graves' ophthalmopathy.

There are a few counts of this clonotype. This sequence may be a read error, since a much larger clone differs from it by one base. V and J are TRBV6-1 and TRBJ1-2; D unresolved. Germline-derived CDR1 and CDR2 are MNHNS and SASEGT. Trimming took 7 bases from V and 7 from J, leaving 16 bases between them. The CDR3 extends over 13 amino acids. This CDR3 is CASIHYWGRGYTF. CDR3 nucleotide sequence: TGTGCCAGCATCCACTACTGGGGTCGTGGCTACACCTTC.

This clonotype was found many times. The chain joins TRBV7-3 to TRBJ1-1; the match to TRBD1 covers 10 bases. There are 16 residues in the CDR3. Germline V gene sequence: CDR1 SGHTA, CDR2 FQGTGA. V shed 5 bases, J shed 6 bases, and the junction held 12 bases outside the gene matches. CDR3 in DNA: TGTGCCAGCAGCGAGGAACCGAGACAGGGGGCGGCTGAAGCTTTCTTT. This encodes CASSEEPRQGAAEAFF.

This clonotype appeared many times. This chain links TRBV5-1 with TRBJ1-5, with 7 positions matching TRBD1. The CDR3 runs 15 residues. The V segment lost 5 bases and the J segment 3 bases; nucleotides outside the gene matches: 8. Germline CDR1 and CDR2: SGHRS and YFSETQ. The CDR3 protein is CASRLSTGSNQPQHF. The CDR3 DNA is TGCGCCAGCAGACTTTCGACAGGGTCCAATCAGCCCCAGCATTTT. Filled out from reference TRBV5-1 and TRBJ1-5, the complete variable domain reads KAGVTQTPRYLIKTRGQQVTLSCSPISGHRSVSWYQQTPGQGLQFLFEYFSETQRNKGNFPGRFSGRQFSNSRSEMNVSTLELGDSALYLCASRLSTGSNQPQHFGDGTRLSIL.

In its sample, this clonotype was seen many times. The V gene is TRBV5-1, the J gene TRBJ2-5, with D unresolved. The V end lost 4 bases, the J end lost 5 bases, and 18 bases lay between the germline ends. The CDR3 has 15 residues. Germline CDR1 is SGHRS and CDR2 is YFSETQ. The CDR3 spells CASSPRPTPGETQYF. The CDR3 nucleotides are TGCGCCAGCAGCCCCCGTCCGACACCCGGGGAGACCCAGTACTTC. The variable domain in full, with the rest retrieved from reference TRBV5-1 and TRBJ2-5, is KAGVTQTPRYLIKTRGQQVTLSCSPISGHRSVSWYQQTPGQGLQFLFEYFSETQRNKGNFPGRFSGRQFSNSRSEMNVSTLELGDSALYLCASSPRPTPGETQYFGPGTRLLVL.

J is TRBJ2-2 and V is TRBV3-1; D unclear. Germline loops: CDR1 LGHDT, CDR2 YNNKEL (reference sequence). This CDR3 has 12 amino acids. V was trimmed by 4 bases and J by 6 bases, leaving 6 bases between them. Here the CDR3 reads CASSRSSGELFF. In DNA form, the CDR3 reads TGTGCCAGCAGCCGGAGCTCCGGGGAGCTGTTTTTT.

This clonotype appeared many times. This chain connects TRBV27 to TRBJ1-2, with D perhaps TRBD1 (5 bases). CDR3 size: 16 residues. CDR1 is MNHEY, CDR2 SMNVEV, per germline (reference sequence). The V end lost 6 bases, the J end lost 3 bases, and 20 bases lay between the germline ends. CDR3 in DNA: TGTGCCAGCAGCCCTCGGTGGGGGAGTGAAGACTATGGCTACACCTTC. This codes for CASSPRWGSEDYGYTF.

At least ten counts were recorded for this clonotype. The chain couples TRBV13 to TRBJ1-1; 7 nucleotides match TRBD1. The CDR3 is 12 residues long. Germline loops: CDR1 PRHDT, CDR2 FYEKMQ (reference sequence). The ends lost 3 bases at V and 5 bases at J; junction bases unmatched: 0. The CDR3, as DNA: TGTGCCAGCAGCTTCAGGGGGACTGAAGCTTTCTTT. It encodes CASSFRGTEAFF. Filled out from reference TRBV13 and TRBJ1-1, the complete variable domain reads AAGVIQSPRHLIKEKRETATLKCYPIPRHDTVYWYQQGPGQDPQFLISFYEKMQSDKGSIPDRFSAQQFSDYHSELNMSSLELGDSALYFCASSFRGTEAFFGQGTRLTVV.

This clonotype came up a few times. The rearrangement links TRBV12-3 or TRBV12-4 to TRBJ1-1; D gene ambiguous. The CDR3 is 15 amino acids. V dropped 3 bases and J dropped 0 bases, with 11 bases sitting between them. The CDR3 sequence is CASSFSELMNTEAFF. In DNA, the CDR3 is TGTGCCAGCAGTTTCTCGGAATTAATGAACACTGAAGCTTTCTTT.

This clonotype was observed a few times. The chain combines TRBV4-1 with TRBJ1-1; 7 nucleotides agree with TRBD1. The ends lost 4 bases at V and 3 bases at J; junction bases unmatched: 14. This CDR3 is 17 amino acids long. Germline V gene data show CDR1 as MGHRA and CDR2 as YSYEKL. CDR3 nucleotide sequence: TGCGCCAGCAGCCCAAGCCCGCCTACAGGGGTACACACTGAAGCTTTCTTT. Translated: CASSPSPPTGVHTEAFF.